The 5 T cell receptor beta chains below come from one sample, sequenced in a study of blood T cell repertoires in COVID-19 (dated by TCRdb to between 2020 and 2021). Library method: the immunoSEQ multiplex PCR assay. TCRdb obtained this table from immuneACCESS and retained in-frame rearrangements with V and J assigned. These tables miss some clones; where compared with another copy, unresolved V genes account for less than half of the shortfall, and the remainder is unexplained. Present in this sample are some 140,000 clones, 70% to 80% of which were seen just once. 11% of the sample is taken by the ten largest. The sequenced material came from peripheral blood. These receptors all come from a man in his 60s who had recovered from COVID-19.

The V call is TRBV2, the J call TRBJ2-1, with 9 bases fitting TRBD1. This CDR3 contains 15 residues. Trimming removed 1 base from V and 8 bases from J; junction bases left unmatched: 6. CDR1 is SNHLY, CDR2 FYNNEI, per germline. The CDR3 region has the DNA TGTGCCAGCAGTGAAGACGGGACAGGGTACTATGAGCAGTTCTTC. This translates into CASSEDGTGYYEQFF.

This chain joins TRBV6-2 or TRBV6-3 and TRBJ1-6; 8 nucleotides agree with TRBD1. CDR1 MNHEY and CDR2 SVGEGT come from the germline V gene. The CDR3 loop spans 16 amino acids. The V segment lost 2 bases and the J segment 9 bases; nucleotides outside the gene matches: 9. This CDR3 is CASSYQLQGESSPLHF. In DNA, the CDR3 is TGTGCCAGCAGTTACCAATTACAGGGGGAGAGTTCACCCCTCCACTTT.

V is TRBV19 and J is TRBJ2-2; 12 bases fit TRBD2. The junction had 8 bases not matched to a gene; V was cut back by 5 bases and J by 4 bases. Looked up from germline, CDR1 is LNHDA and CDR2 is SQIVND (reference sequence). The CDR3 sequence is 17 residues long. CDR3 DNA sequence: TGTGCCAGTAGTTATACCACTAGCGGGGGGTTCACCGGGGAGCTGTTTTTT. It is translated as CASSYTTSGGFTGELFF.

The gene calls are TRBV3-1 (or the pseudogene TRBV3-2) and TRBJ2-1; 10 nucleotides line up with TRBD2. The CDR3 is 13 amino acids. After removal of 8 bases from V and 12 bases from J, the junction contained 10 bases not matched to a gene. Germline loops: CDR1 LGHDT, CDR2 YNNKEL (reference sequence). CDR3 DNA sequence: TGTGCCAGCGGTCTAGCGGGAGCCGAGGGGCAGTTCTTC. Its protein product is CASGLAGAEGQFF.

In its sample, this clone was seen once. The chain couples TRBV5-4 to TRBJ1-4; possible D gene TRBD1, 6 bases. Germline V lookup: CDR1 SGHNT, CDR2 YYREEE (reference sequence). V was pared by 4 bases and J by 4 bases, with 17 bases between. The CDR3 has 16 residues. CDR3 protein: CASSKGQGQINEKLFF. The CDR3 nucleotides are TGTGCCAGCAGCAAGGGCCAGGGACAAATTAATGAAAAACTGTTTTTT.